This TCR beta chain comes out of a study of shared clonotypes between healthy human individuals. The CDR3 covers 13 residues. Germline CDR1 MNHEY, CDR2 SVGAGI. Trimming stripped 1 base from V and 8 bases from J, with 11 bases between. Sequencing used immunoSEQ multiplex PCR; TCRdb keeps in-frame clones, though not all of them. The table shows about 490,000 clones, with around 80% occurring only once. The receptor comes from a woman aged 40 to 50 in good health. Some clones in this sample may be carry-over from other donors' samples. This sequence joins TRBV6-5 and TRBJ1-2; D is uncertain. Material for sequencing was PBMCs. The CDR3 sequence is CASSYFDYPGYTF. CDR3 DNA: TGTGCCAGCAGTTACTTCGACTACCCCGGCTACACCTTC.